Described below is a single T cell receptor (beta chain) sequence and its context. What this receptor recognizes is not known. It has no much larger one-base neighbor in the sample; base qualities were not kept. V ends up 7 bases short and J 4 bases short, with an unmatched junction base count of 1. The CDR3 starts with the cysteine, ends with the phenylalanine, and has 12 residues. Of all the DNA, just the CDR3 is kept, 36 bases in frame from base 1. CDR1 and CDR2 were assigned from the germline V gene as SNHLY and FYNNEI. All of the isolated RNA was reverse transcribed with the High Capacity cDNA Reverse Transcription Kit, so expressed TCRB transcripts were sequenced. Naive, central memory and regulatory T cell samples underwent deep immunoSEQ sequencing, averaging roughly 3.4 million total reads per sample. Sorted cells were lysed in RLT buffer and RNA was extracted with DNase-treated RNeasy Micro or Mini kits, depending on cell number. Each cell subset was processed separately to prevent cross-contamination, with patient and healthy donor samples processed together. TCRB sequences were amplified from cDNA with the immunoSEQ multiplex PCR, producing 87-bp fragments spanning the CDR3 region. Sequencing of the amplicons was done on the Illumina HiSeq platform. From the authors' description of their analysis: PCR bias was computationally corrected using synthetic template baselines, reads within Hamming distance 2 were collapsed, and singletons that could not be merged were discarded. Reads were aligned against IMGT so that V, D and J genes, CDR3 length and insertions or deletions at six rearrangement sites could be assigned. Within each subset, clonotype counts were normalized to the number of sorted cells before true diversity and Gini coefficients were calculated with the tcR R package. The overlap coefficient, calculated on TCRB nucleotide sequences, was used to quantify repertoire sharing. TCRdb took this table from immuneACCESS and kept in-frame rearrangements with V and J called. Such tables lack part of the clones; where checked against another copy, unresolved V genes explain under half of the gap, and the rest is unexplained. The V and J calls and clone size were taken over from that table, and D and trimming were inferred from the DNA. The sample table contains 250,000 to 300,000 clones; only one count was recorded for roughly 8% of them. The ten largest make up roughly 1% of the sample.

The data were taken from a study of beta chain features in type 1 diabetes (dated by TCRdb to the late 2010s). Study-wide context: Patients and healthy donors did not differ in mean age, gender distribution, total cell number or subset yield. Across all samples, fewer than 130 million sorted cells were examined, and cell number per subset correlated strongly with RNA yield. In the study, TCRB repertoires of sorted circulating CD4+ T cell subsets from recently diagnosed type 1 diabetes patients were compared with those of matched healthy donors. Regulatory and stem cell-like memory subsets were isolated from only 8 patients and roughly 8 healthy donors, whereas naive and central memory subsets came from all 30 or so donors.

Overall study outcomes, separate from this receptor: Naive, central memory and regulatory TCRB repertoires appeared more similar among patients than among healthy donors. Fewer insertions and more nucleotide deletions at VDJ recombination sites were observed in patients with type 1 diabetes, implying thymic rearrangement abnormalities. A moderate but significant shortening of TCRB CDR3 length was observed in type 1 diabetes patients in all four CD4+ subsets. Shorter templates might be favored by PCR, yet because patient and control samples were amplified and corrected together, any such skew would affect both groups equally. Because the HLA sub-analyses included only small numbers of individuals, any influence of HLA type on TCRB rearrangement was left unresolved. Because cDNA was sequenced instead of genomic DNA, highly expressing activated cells could be over-represented, though the groups showed no difference in activation or CD3 levels.

Each donor gave one peripheral blood draw, roughly 110 mL on average, collected into heparinised tubes. Naive, central memory, regulatory and stem cell-like memory CD4+ T cells were sorted on a BD FACSAria II using a panel including CD45RO, CCR7, CD25, CD127, CD95 and CD27. All sorted populations exceeded 95% purity. PBMCs were isolated right away by Lymphoprep density gradient centrifugation and were stained directly, without culture. So that batch effects would be minimized, each experiment stained and sorted samples in pairs, pairing one healthy donor with one patient. This TCR was sampled from a woman under 30 in good health. Source material: central memory CD4+ T cells from blood. The V gene is TRBV2 and the J gene is TRBJ2-3; 8 nucleotides in the junction match TRBD1. The CDR3 protein: CASKQGADTQYF. The sequenced DNA is TGTGCCAGCAAACAGGGGGCAGATACGCAGTATTTT. The CDR3 plus the reference TRBV2 and TRBJ2-3 genes for the other parts give the full variable domain: EPEVTQTPSHQVTQMGQEVILRCVPISNHLYFYWYRQILGQKVEFLVSFYNNEISEKSEIFDDQFSVERPDGSNFTLKIRSTKLEDSAMYFCASKQGADTQYFGPGTRLTVL.